This entry describes one T cell receptor (beta chain). What this receptor recognizes is not known. No qualities accompany the bases; no much larger clone lies one base away. The sample originates from a study of spatial heterogeneity in lung cancer (dated 2019 in TCRdb). As for the study more broadly: Beta-chain transcripts were consistently detected in greater numbers than alpha-chain transcripts, which likely reflects a higher abundance of beta-chain transcripts. In the raw uncorrected reads, each unique combination of TCR and UMI appeared more than ten times on average. TCR repertoire features were related to nonsynonymous mutation counts determined by whole-exome sequencing of tumor tissue. At surgery, both alpha and beta chains were TCR-sequenced in 220 tumor regions, fewer than 80 matched nontumor lung samples and around 50 PBMC samples. In non-small cell lung cancer, the study made a quantitative comparison of TCR alpha and beta repertoires among multiple tumor regions, matched nontumor lung and blood. Overall study results and their limits: Confirming at a functional level the hypothesis that regional TCRs recognize regional mutations was considered to require additional single-cell paired TCR alpha and beta sequencing. Ubiquitous expanded tumor TCRs were found in blood more often at tumor resection than at routine follow-up.

The junction carries 8 bases between V and J, which are trimmed by 1 base and 4 bases respectively. The CDR3 runs 14 amino acids, cysteine and phenylalanine included. The kept DNA is CDR3 alone, 42 bases in frame from the first base. From the germline V gene, CDR1 is SGHDT and CDR2 is YYEEEE. Library prep was done by 5' RACE. The sequencer was a NextSeq 500. To allow correction of PCR and sequencing errors, the TCR library protocol tagged every TCR cDNA molecule with a unique molecular identifier. The authors' analysis ran thus. TCR identification, UMI-based error correction and CDR3 extraction were all carried out with Decombinator tools. Expanded TCRs were defined as those above a frequency of 2 per 1,000, corresponding to the top 1% of the tumor frequency distribution. Renyi diversity was computed with the R vegan package after each repertoire had been subsampled 100 times to 5,000 TCRs. To build CDR3 similarity networks, amino acid triplet string-kernel similarity was used, and CDR3s were connected when their pairwise similarity was above 0.82. TCRdb redid the processing of the public reads, applying fastp at Q25 and MiXCR, and retained in-frame beta chains. Entries are consolidated by CDR3 protein sequence, retaining the most common genes and DNA. The V and J calls follow TCRdb's processing rather than the paper's. This sample comprises 90,000 to 95,000 distinct CDR3 sequences, approximately 12% of them detected only once. The ten largest clones add up to about 40% of the sample.

The time point label, as the study defines it: sample taken at primary tumor resection. TCR sequencing used whole RNA extracted from tumor and nontumor lung tissue, or from cryopreserved PBMC samples, without cell sorting. Samples were obtained from 72 patients with early-stage, untreated non-small cell lung cancer from the lung TRACERx cohort. Only patients for whom sufficient RNA was available from at least two tumor regions were selected for TCR sequencing. This chain joins TRBV5-6 to TRBJ2-2, with an unclear D gene assignment. Sequencing used PBMCs, obtained at surgery. This receptor was taken from a male donor with early-stage non-small cell lung cancer. The sequence in DNA is TGTGCCAGCAGCTTGATTAGCCCCACCGGGGAGCTGTTTTTT. This sequence encodes CASSLISPTGELFF.